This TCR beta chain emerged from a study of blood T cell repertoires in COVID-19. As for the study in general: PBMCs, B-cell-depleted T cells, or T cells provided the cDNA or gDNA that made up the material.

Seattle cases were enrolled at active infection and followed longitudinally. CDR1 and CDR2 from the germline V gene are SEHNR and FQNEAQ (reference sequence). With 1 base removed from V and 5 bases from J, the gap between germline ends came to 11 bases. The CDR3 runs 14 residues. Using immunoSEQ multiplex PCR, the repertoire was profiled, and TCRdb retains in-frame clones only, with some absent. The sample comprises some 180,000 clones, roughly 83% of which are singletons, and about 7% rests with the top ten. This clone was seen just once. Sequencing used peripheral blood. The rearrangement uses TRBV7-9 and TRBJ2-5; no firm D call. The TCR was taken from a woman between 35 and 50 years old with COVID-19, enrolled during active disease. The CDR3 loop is CASSLVRDWETQYF. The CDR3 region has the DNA TGTGCCAGCAGCTTAGTTCGCGATTGGGAGACCCAGTACTTC.